The clone carrying this TCR beta chain was picked up many times. The sample originates from a study of CD8 T cells in ankylosing spondylitis. TCRdb re-derived calls from the 5' RACE reads in MiXCR, one entry per CDR3 protein. Among 100,000 to 150,000 distinct CDR3 sequences listed, roughly a tenth were seen once. The CDR3 is 12 amino acids. Germline V CDR1 and CDR2: SGHVS, FNYEAQ. Trimming pared 5 bases from V and 1 base from J, leaving 5 bases between. V usage is TRBV7-6 and J usage is TRBJ1-1; D not certain. The receptor was derived from a male donor with ankylosing spondylitis or in good health (not recorded which). Material: blood, either unsorted or a sorted T cell fraction (not recorded which). The CDR3 spells CASSKANTEAFF. The CDR3 nucleotides are TGTGCCAGCAGCAAAGCGAACACTGAAGCTTTCTTT.